This is a list of T cell receptor beta chains from one sample in a study of T cell responses to AZD1222 COVID-19 vaccine. The protocol was immunoSEQ multiplex PCR, while the TCRdb copy is restricted to in-frame clones and leaves out a portion. The data show some 93,000 clones, 70% to 90% seen once. This specimen consisted of peripheral blood, obtained 28 days after the second AZD1222 dose. Source of these receptors: an adult who received the AZD1222 COVID-19 vaccine. Both conserved end residues are part of each CDR3. The D gene is left open where the match is weak. Expanded clones are given a class, and other clones once, few, many or no size at all.

TRBJ1-6	TRBD1	TRBV27	.	CASSLGRDRANSPLHF	TGTGCCAGCAGTTTGGGACGGGACAGGGCAAATTCACCCCTCCACTTT
TRBJ1-5	.	TRBV15	.	CATSTEPLSNQPQHF	TGTGCCACCAGCACAGAACCACTTAGCAATCAGCCCCAGCATTTT
TRBJ1-2	TRBD1	TRBV4-1	.	CASRRTGSNYGYTF	TGCGCCAGCCGGAGGACAGGCTCAAACTATGGCTACACCTTC
TRBJ2-1	TRBD2	TRBV19	.	CASRLSGRSYNEQFF	TGTGCCAGTAGGTTAAGCGGGAGGTCCTACAATGAGCAGTTCTTC
TRBJ2-7	.	TRBV5-1	.	CASSLMEEQYF	TGCGCCAGCAGCTTGATGGAGGAGCAGTACTTC
TRBJ2-3	.	TRBV7-3	.	CASSLSGGEPSTDTQYF	TGTGCCAGCAGCTTAAGTGGAGGGGAGCCTAGCACAGATACGCAGTATTTT
TRBJ1-3	.	TRBV7-8	.	CASSSSALSGNTIYF	TGTGCCAGCAGCTCTTCAGCTCTCTCTGGAAACACCATATATTTT
TRBJ2-2	TRBD2	TRBV5-6	.	CASSLVSSGGTGELFF	TGTGCCAGCAGCTTGGTCTCTAGCGGGGGGACCGGGGAGCTGTTTTTT
TRBJ1-4	.	TRBV5-8	.	CASSLGAHGREKLFF	TGTGCCAGCAGCTTGGGGGCTCACGGCAGGGAAAAACTGTTTTTT
TRBJ1-2	TRBD1	TRBV10-2	few	CASSGTGVGYGYTF	TGCGCCAGCAGTGGGACAGGGGTCGGATATGGCTACACCTTC
TRBJ1-1	TRBD1	TRBV5-4	.	CASSLDGQGAPLNTEAFF	TGTGCCAGCAGCTTGGATGGACAGGGGGCTCCTCTCAACACTGAAGCTTTCTTT
TRBJ1-2	.	TRBV27	.	CASSLSGQGYGYTF	TGTGCCAGCAGTTTATCGGGGCAGGGTTATGGCTACACCTTC
TRBJ2-5	TRBD1	TRBV6-2/TRBV6-3	once	CASSTLLFRGQTQYF	TGTGCCAGCAGTACCCTTTTATTTAGGGGGCAGACCCAGTACTTC
TRBJ2-7	.	TRBV21-1	.	CASTSRVGQGAYEQYF	.
TRBJ2-3	TRBD1	TRBV7-3	.	CASSLHRGDTQYF	TGTGCCAGCAGCTTACACAGGGGGGATACGCAGTATTTT
TRBJ2-5	TRBD2	TRBV6-2/TRBV6-3	.	CASSLAPTSGQETQYF	TGTGCCAGCAGTTTGGCCCCTACTAGCGGCCAAGAGACCCAGTACTTC
TRBJ2-5	.	TRBV7-2	.	CASRRTGIQGQEAQYF	TGTGCCAGCAGAAGAACAGGGATTCAGGGGCAAGAGGCCCAGTACTTC
TRBJ1-6	.	TRBV30	.	CAWSVRVGLPQGRSSYNSPLHF	TGTGCCTGGAGTGTACGAGTCGGGTTGCCTCAGGGACGAAGCTCCTATAATTCACCCCTCCACTTT
TRBJ1-2	.	TRBV27	.	CASSLAGSYGYTF	TGTGCCAGCAGTTTGGCGGGGAGCTATGGCTACACCTTC
TRBJ1-6	TRBD1	TRBV27	.	CASRQGSAYNSPLHF	TGTGCCAGCAGACAGGGGAGCGCCTATAATTCACCCCTCCACTTT
TRBJ2-5	TRBD2	TRBV11-3	.	CASSPGRGMDQETQYF	TGTGCCAGCAGTCCTGGGAGGGGAATGGACCAAGAGACCCAGTACTTC
TRBJ1-4	.	TRBV4-3	.	CASGLNRGRNEKLFF	TGCGCCAGCGGGCTTAACCGGGGTCGAAATGAAAAACTGTTTTTT
TRBJ2-7	.	TRBV6-5	.	CASSSTGTVKYEQYF	TGTGCCAGCAGTTCTACCGGGACGGTGAAATACGAGCAGTACTTC
TRBJ1-2	TRBD1	TRBV4-2	.	CASTAGGGYGYTF	TGTGCCAGCACCGCAGGGGGCGGCTATGGCTACACCTTC
TRBJ1-1	.	TRBV5-1	.	CASSLADTRGTEAFF	TGCGCCAGCAGCTTGGCCGACACCCGGGGCACTGAAGCTTTCTTT
TRBJ1-3	.	TRBV9	.	CASSVGPTEGTIYF	TGTGCCAGCAGCGTGGGCCCCACGGAGGGGACCATATATTTT
TRBJ2-1	TRBD2	TRBV28	.	CASSKLAGQFF	TGTGCCAGCAGTAAACTAGCGGGGCAGTTCTTC
TRBJ2-3	.	TRBV9	.	CASSVELEGGTDTQYF	TGTGCCAGCAGCGTAGAACTAGAGGGGGGGACAGATACGCAGTATTTT
TRBJ1-6	.	TRBV6-5	.	CASSYEGPTASPLHF	TGTGCCAGCAGTTATGAGGGGCCCACAGCTTCACCCCTCCACTTT
TRBJ1-3	.	TRBV6-1	.	CASSEGFSSGNTIYF	TGTGCCAGCAGTGAAGGCTTCAGCTCTGGAAACACCATATATTTT
TRBJ2-3	.	TRBV25-1	.	CASSGLEATDTQYF	TGTGCCAGCAGTGGATTAGAGGCTACAGATACGCAGTATTTT
TRBJ1-2	.	TRBV7-9	.	CASSRGGGYTF	TGTGCCAGCAGTCGGGGCGGCGGCTACACCTTC
TRBJ2-1	TRBD1	TRBV3-1/TRBV3-2	.	CASSQVRPPGQKDEQFF	TGTGCCAGCAGCCAAGTACGACCTCCGGGACAGAAGGATGAGCAGTTCTTC
TRBJ1-4	TRBD1	TRBV19	.	CASSIEQGQDEKLFF	TGTGCCAGTAGTATAGAACAGGGACAGGATGAAAAACTGTTTTTT
TRBJ1-2	TRBD1	TRBV19	.	CASWGQGTGYGYTF	TGTGCCAGCTGGGGACAGGGGACGGGCTATGGCTACACCTTC
TRBJ1-1	.	TRBV6-5	.	CASTATGLNTEAFF	TGTGCCAGCACCGCCACGGGGCTCAACACTGAAGCTTTCTTT
TRBJ2-7	TRBD1	TRBV13	.	CASSLSQGAYEQYF	TGTGCCAGCAGCTTAAGCCAGGGGGCCTACGAGCAGTACTTC
TRBJ1-3	.	TRBV4-1	.	CASSQEVYGGTDTIYF	TGCGCCAGCAGCCAAGAAGTTTATGGGGGCACGGACACCATATATTTT
TRBJ2-7	.	TRBV6-5	.	CASSRSQGDEQYF	TGTGCCAGCAGTCGCTCTCAGGGCGACGAGCAGTACTTC
TRBJ1-2	.	TRBV18	once	CASSPLGQGIGYTF	TGTGCCAGCTCACCCCTAGGGCAGGGCATCGGCTACACCTTC
TRBJ2-1	.	TRBV6-5	.	CASSYSGQGYNEQFF	TGTGCCAGCAGTTACTCGGGTCAGGGGTACAATGAGCAGTTCTTC
TRBJ2-6	.	TRBV5-1	.	CASSLGSSGANVLTF	TGCGCCAGCAGCTTGGGGAGCTCTGGGGCCAACGTCCTGACTTTC
TRBJ2-5	TRBD2	TRBV16	.	CASSAPSRGGSPETQYF	TGTGCCAGCAGCGCACCTTCCCGCGGGGGGAGCCCAGAGACCCAGTACTTC
TRBJ2-2	TRBD2	TRBV9	.	CASSVEAGGPFGELFF	TGTGCCAGCAGCGTAGAAGCGGGAGGGCCCTTCGGGGAGCTGTTTTTT